This TCR beta chain is drawn from a study of shared clonotypes between healthy human individuals. The CDR3 is 15 residues long. The V gene's germline CDR1 is SNHLY and CDR2 FYNNEI. The V end was cut by 3 bases, the J end by 2 bases, with 12 bases between. The repertoire was sequenced with immunoSEQ multiplex PCR; TCRdb's copy has only in-frame clones and lacks some. This repertoire shows approximately 700,000 clones, about 80% found once; its top ten account for around 1.8%. Sequencing was carried out using memory CD4+ T cells sorted from blood. As to subset: CD45RA-negative fraction. This clonotype was obtained from a woman under 40 in good health. The V and J genes are TRBV2 and TRBJ2-3, with D unclear. The CDR3 region has the DNA TGTGCCAGCAGTGATTGGCGGAGTAACACAGATACGCAGTATTTT. Translating gives CASSDWRSNTDTQYF.